The sequence of this T cell receptor (beta chain) was determined in a study of response to subunit inactivated influenza vaccine (dated by TCRdb to the late 2010s). In terms of the full investigation: The study used deep quantitative T cell receptor repertoire profiling to track responses to a trivalent subunit inactivated influenza vaccine.

In this sample, this clonotype turned up many times. Its cognate antigen has yet to be identified. No base-level quality is on record; no much larger clone is a single base apart. Library creation used RT-PCR. Sequencing relied on an Illumina HiSeq 2500. TCRdb passed the public sequencing reads through fastp at Q25 and MiXCR, retaining productive beta sequences. Records with the same CDR3 protein are collapsed into one entry carrying the most frequent genes and DNA. The sample yields about 780,000 distinct CDR3 sequences; about 18% were counted once. Of the sample, 11% falls within the top ten clones. The CDR3 holds 12 amino acids from the cysteine to the phenylalanine. Of the read, only the CDR3 DNA is kept; its 36 bases are in frame from base 1. CDR1 and CDR2 are read off the germline V gene as SQVTM and ANQGSEA. V loses 4 bases, J loses 6 bases, and the germline ends lie 10 bases apart. The full study reports these points: According to the authors, only a limited number of new T cells may be recruited by each seasonal influenza vaccination.

Sequenced material: PBMCs from blood, taken more than 4 days after vaccination. The TCR was taken from a man aged 45-60 years who received an inactivated influenza vaccine. Donor details come from another sample of the same person, matched by shared clones. The V and J segments used are TRBV29-1 and TRBJ2-1; a confident D gene designation cannot be given. CDR3 region: CSVVLWGNEQFF. DNA sequence: TGCAGCGTTGTGTTGTGGGGCAATGAGCAGTTCTTC.